The clone carrying this T cell receptor beta chain was found many times. The antigen remains unidentified. Treatment here: PENTA 11 planned treatment interruption arm or continuous ART arm. The data stem from a study of HIV-infected children after antiretroviral therapy interruption. Study information: All children had CD4+ count above 500 and viral load below 50 copies/ml. Most children had recorded EBV and CMV exposure.

Unique molecular identifiers were included in an RNA-based 3' RACE TCR library. TCRdb independently ran MiXCR on the 3' RACE reads; one entry per CDR3 protein. The data contain 70,000 to 90,000 distinct CDR3 sequences, 6.9% of them singletons. Findings and caveats of the study: By the end of treatment interruption, naive CD4+ clonality (Gini) increased. Naive CD4+ CDR3 sharing between time points fell after interruption began.

The V segment lost 1 base and the J segment 7 bases; nucleotides outside the gene matches: 8. This CDR3 is built from 15 residues. Germline V gives CDR1 DFQATT, CDR2 SNEGSKA (reference sequence). The clonotype was recovered from a pool of human donors with HIV. The J gene is TRBJ2-1, the V gene TRBV20-1; 9 nucleotides agree with TRBD2. Sequences were derived from CD45RA+ CD4+ T cells from PBMCs, pooled from several time points, sampled from a donor given antiretroviral therapy, either interrupted or continuous. Stated subset: naive CD4+ CD45RA+ CD45RO- T cells. The CDR3 loop reads CSARALPTSGNEQFF. The CDR3 region has the DNA TGCAGTGCTAGAGCCCTACCCACTAGCGGGAATGAGCAGTTCTTC.